These 12 T cell receptor beta chains came from one sample sequenced in a study of T cell responses to AZD1222 COVID-19 vaccine (dated by TCRdb to the early 2020s). The library was built by means of the immunoSEQ multiplex PCR assay. TCRdb stores this immuneACCESS table with in-frame sequences only. Part of the clones is absent; in the studies checked, under half of the shortfall reflects unresolved V genes, and no reason is known for the rest. The sample records some 200,000 clones, roughly 91% of which are singletons. The ten largest clones capture over 0.95% of the sample. This sample's time point label indicates: baseline before first vaccination. The treatment or condition label on this specimen signifies: meningococcal conjugate vaccine given as trial control. The specimen was peripheral blood, collected on day 0 of MenACWY control vaccination. The source of these receptors is an adult in good health.

This clone occurred once. The chain has TRBV5-6 and TRBJ1-2; TRBD1 matches at 10 bases. CDR3 size: 16 residues. Germline V gene lookup returns CDR1 SGHDT and CDR2 YYEEEE. V gave up 2 bases and J gave up 6 bases; unmatched junction bases: 10. The CDR3 nucleotides are TGTGCCAGCAGCTTCACCGGGACAGGGGTCAGAGATGGCTACACCTTC. This codes for CASSFTGTGVRDGYTF.

This clone was observed once. V gene TRBV5-4 combines with J gene TRBJ1-1; 11 nucleotides match TRBD1. With V trimmed by 4 bases and J by 4 bases, 12 bases remained unmatched. The CDR3 has 17 residues. Germline V gene sequence: CDR1 SGHNT, CDR2 YYREEE (reference sequence). CDR3 loop: CASSAGTGGSLGTEAFF. CDR3 in DNA: TGTGCCAGCAGCGCGGGGACAGGGGGGAGTTTAGGCACTGAAGCTTTCTTT.

V is TRBV19 and J is TRBJ1-6; D not certain. The CDR3 consists of 14 residues. Trimming pared 8 bases from V and 3 bases from J, leaving 11 bases between. Per germline, CDR1 LNHDA and CDR2 SQIVND (reference sequence). The CDR3 region is CASAITGYNSPLHF. CDR3 bases: TGTGCCAGTGCGATCACCGGCTATAATTCACCCCTCCACTTT.

A few counts support this clone. The J gene is TRBJ1-5, the V gene TRBV9; D is possibly TRBD1 (5 bases). CDR3 size: 14 residues. The ends were cut back, 4 bases at V and 7 bases at J, with 15 bases in the middle. CDR1 and CDR2 (germline): SGDLS, YYNGEE. CDR3 sequence reads: CASSPGRVGQPQHF. CDR3 bases: TGTGCCAGCAGCCCCGGCAGGGTCGGACAGCCCCAGCATTTT.

V usage is TRBV7-2 and J usage is TRBJ2-1, with a possible D match to TRBD2 (7 bases). Germline V gene data show CDR1 as SGHTA and CDR2 as FQGNSA. The V end lost 1 base, the J end lost 7 bases, and 11 bases lay between the germline ends. This CDR3 is 14 amino acids long. For the CDR3, the DNA is TGTGCCAGCAGCTTAGTGGGGGGGCGGAATGAGCAGTTCTTC. Protein sequence: CASSLVGGRNEQFF.

The chain joins TRBV6-5 to TRBJ2-7; 8 bases agree with TRBD1. V lost 5 bases, J lost 7 bases, and 4 bases stayed unmatched. CDR1 and CDR2 from the germline V gene are MNHEY and SVGAGI. The CDR3 runs 12 residues. The CDR3 DNA is TGTGCCAGCAGTCGAACAGGGGGGGAGCAGTACTTC. This translates into CASSRTGGEQYF.

The chain carries TRBV18 and TRBJ2-5; D perhaps matches TRBD1 (6 bases). CDR1 and CDR2 (germline): KGHSH, LQKENI. With 0 bases removed from V and 2 bases from J, the gap between germline ends came to 16 bases. This CDR3 region has 17 residues. The CDR3 region has the DNA TGTGCCAGCTCACCACCGGGGGCAGGGAGAGAACAAGAGACCCAGTACTTC. Amino acid sequence: CASSPPGAGREQETQYF.

This sequence joins TRBV12-3 or TRBV12-4 and TRBJ2-5; TRBD1 is a possible D gene (6 bases). The CDR3 runs to 13 residues. V dropped 6 bases and J dropped 3 bases, with 11 bases sitting between them. The CDR3 is CASSRQVKETQYF. In nucleotides, the CDR3 is TGTGCCAGCAGCAGACAGGTAAAAGAGACCCAGTACTTC.

The chain combines TRBV6-5 with TRBJ2-7, with 11 bases aligning to TRBD1. Per germline, CDR1 MNHEY and CDR2 SVGAGI. This CDR3 is 15 amino acids long. After removal of 4 bases from V and 6 bases from J, the junction contained 8 bases not matched to a gene. CDR3: CASSSRRDRGGEQYF. CDR3 sequence (DNA): TGTGCCAGCAGTTCTCGCCGGGACAGGGGGGGCGAGCAGTACTTC.

As to this clone: The sample carries other DNA sequences with the same CDR3. This chain links TRBV7-2 with TRBJ1-2; D unresolved. The V end lost 1 base, the J end lost 7 bases, and 7 bases lay between the germline ends. This CDR3 region has 12 residues. CDR1 is SGHTA, CDR2 FQGNSA, per germline. CDR3 DNA: TGTGCCAGCAGCTTAGAGTTGGGTGGCTACACCTTC. Protein: CASSLELGGYTF.

This sequence joins TRBV7-9 and TRBJ1-5, with D unresolved. V was pared by 1 base and J by 3 bases, with 10 bases between. Germline CDR1 SEHNR, CDR2 FQNEAQ (reference sequence). CDR3 length: 15 amino acids. CDR3 sequence: CASSLDLRDNQPQHF. The DNA of the CDR3 is TGTGCCAGCAGCTTAGATTTAAGGGACAATCAGCCCCAGCATTTT. The full variable domain, with the rest looked up from reference TRBV7-9 and TRBJ1-5, is DTGVSQNPRHKITKRGQNVTFRCDPISEHNRLYWYRQTLGQGPEFLTYFQNEAQLEKSRLLSDRFSAERPKGSFSTLEIQRTEQGDSAMYLCASSLDLRDNQPQHFGDGTRLSIL.

This clone has only one observation. CDR3 sequence reads: CASSVSGGGPWGEQFF. Written as DNA, the CDR3 is TGTGCCAGCAGCGTCAGCGGCGGGGGCCCTTGGGGTGAGCAGTTCTTC. The rearrangement links TRBV9 to TRBJ2-1, with TRBD2 as a possible D gene (7 bases). Looked up from germline, CDR1 is SGDLS and CDR2 is YYNGEE. Trimming shortened V by 2 bases and J by 9 bases, and 21 bases separated the two germline ends. The CDR3 spans 16 residues.